This TCR beta chain was sequenced for a study of cytomegalovirus exposure and HLA in healthy donors. On the study more broadly: A subsequent analysis stated that the 100 to 150 validation repertoires were run on the same platform as the approximately 660 first-cohort repertoires. Whole-study findings and limits: Using the classifier, cytomegalovirus status was reportedly diagnosed with high specificity and sensitivity. In vitro checks showed that a few CMV-associated chains really do target CMV antigens.

A remark on this clone: The antigen remains unidentified.

V trimming: 2 bases; J trimming: 9 bases; junction bases outside the gene matches: 1. The CDR3 covers 13 residues. Germline assignment: CDR1 ENHRY and CDR2 SYGVKD. Assay used: immunoSEQ multiplex PCR; TCRdb lists only in-frame clones, some missing. The sample holds about 170,000 clones; roughly 86% are singletons and the top ten take 10%. The rearrangement joins TRBV10-3 to TRBJ2-1; 10 nucleotides agree with TRBD2. The sequenced sample consisted of PBMCs. The clonotype comes from a young woman in good health and CMV-seropositive. The CDR3 coding sequence is TGTGCCATCAGTGAGCTAGCGGGAGTTGAGCAGTTCTTC. Translated: CAISELAGVEQFF.